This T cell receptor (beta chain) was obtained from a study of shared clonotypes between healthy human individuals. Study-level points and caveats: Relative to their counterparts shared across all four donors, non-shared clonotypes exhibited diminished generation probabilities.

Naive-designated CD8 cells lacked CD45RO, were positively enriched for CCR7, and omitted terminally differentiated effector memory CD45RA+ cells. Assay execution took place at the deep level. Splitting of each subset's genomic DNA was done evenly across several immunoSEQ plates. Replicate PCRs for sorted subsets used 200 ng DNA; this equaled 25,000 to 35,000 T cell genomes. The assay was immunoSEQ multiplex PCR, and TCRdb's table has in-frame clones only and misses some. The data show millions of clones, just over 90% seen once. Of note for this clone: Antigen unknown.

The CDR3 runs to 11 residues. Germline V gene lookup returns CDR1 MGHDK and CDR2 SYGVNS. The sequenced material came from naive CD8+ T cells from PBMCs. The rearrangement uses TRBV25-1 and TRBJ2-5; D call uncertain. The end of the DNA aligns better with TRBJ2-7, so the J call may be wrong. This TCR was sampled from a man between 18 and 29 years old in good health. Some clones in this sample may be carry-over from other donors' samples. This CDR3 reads CASSDSFEQYF. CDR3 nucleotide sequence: TGTGCCAGCAGTGACAGCTTCGAGCAGTACTTC.